This T cell receptor (beta chain) was sequenced in a study of beta chain features in type 1 diabetes. For the study at large: There were 107,917,701 sorted cells examined across all samples. Study-wide findings and caveats: Type 1 diabetes patients had VDJ junctions that carried fewer insertions and more deletions. For TCRB rearrangement, an influence of HLA type remained unresolved here.

Expressed TCRB transcripts were sequenced because the entire RNA isolate underwent reverse transcription. Clones were sequenced by immunoSEQ multiplex PCR, and TCRdb holds only the in-frame ones, with some missing. The table lists about 400,000 clones, 10% to 15% of them singletons. This clone was seen a handful of times. The target antigen is unknown. The V gene's germline CDR1 is SEHNR and CDR2 FQNEAQ (reference sequence). This CDR3 has 16 residues. V lost 5 bases and J lost 4; bases outside the gene matches: 7. Material: naive CD4+ T cells from blood. The J gene is TRBJ2-2, the V gene TRBV7-9; 10 bases align to TRBD2. The sequence was collected from a man between 18 and 35 years old in good health. CDR3 nucleotide sequence: TGTGCCAGCAGCCCGGGACTAGCGACGGCCACCGGGGAGCTGTTTTTT. Encoded protein: CASSPGLATATGELFF.